These 22 T cell receptor beta chains were all obtained from the same sample, sequenced in a study of regulatory T cells in long-lasting Graves disease. iRepertoire HTBI primers and Arm-PCR of CDR3 regions built TCR beta libraries. TCRdb re-analysed the multiplex PCR reads in MiXCR, keeping a single row per CDR3 protein. Altogether around 400,000 distinct CDR3 sequences are present, approximately 23% being singletons, with the ten largest covering around 30%. Regarding time point: persistent/refractory GD, antithyroid drugs over 5 years with positive TRAb. Scientists built the TCR library using RNA that was extracted from PBMCs. The sequencing used peripheral blood mononuclear cells (PBMCs), collected when the disease was refractory, from a patient treated with antithyroid drugs. The receptor set was obtained from a woman between 40 and 55 years old with Graves disease.

Many counts were recorded for this clonotype. This chain uses TRBV7-9 with TRBJ1-5; D is ambiguous. This CDR3 is 13 amino acids long. Germline-derived CDR1 and CDR2 are SEHNR and FQNEAQ (reference sequence). V was shortened by 1 base and J by 7 bases, with 8 bases between the two germline ends. The CDR3 sequence is CASSLGGMQPQHF. The CDR3 DNA follows: TGTGCCAGCAGCTTAGGAGGGATGCAGCCCCAGCATTTT.

This chain links TRBV27 with TRBJ2-7, with 11 positions matching TRBD1. Germline V gives CDR1 MNHEY, CDR2 SMNVEV (reference sequence). This CDR3 comprises 16 residues. Trimming removed 3 bases from V and 3 bases from J; junction bases left unmatched: 7. CDR3: CASSFYPDRGRYEQYF. CDR3 sequence (DNA): TGTGCCAGCAGTTTCTACCCGGACAGGGGGCGCTACGAGCAGTACTTC.

This clonotype was found a few times. The chain links TRBV6-1 to TRBJ2-5, with TRBD2 matching over 8 bases. Germline loops: CDR1 MNHNS, CDR2 SASEGT. V gave up 5 bases and J gave up 2 bases; unmatched junction bases: 7. CDR3 length: 15 amino acids. Here the CDR3 reads CASSLAGGEQETQYF. The CDR3 DNA follows: TGTGCCAGCAGTCTGGCGGGGGGCGAACAAGAGACCCAGTACTTC.

About this clonotype: A much bigger clone sits one base away, suggesting this may be a read error. The V call is TRBV28, the J call TRBJ2-7; 7 bases agree with TRBD2. Germline trimming cut 8 bases from V and 2 bases from J; bases unmatched to any gene: 12. The CDR3 is 15 amino acids. CDR1 and CDR2 from the germline V gene are MDHEN and SYDVKM. The DNA for the CDR3 is TGTGCCAGCGCCCCAGCGGGAAAGACTGCCTACGAGCAGTACTTC. Translation gives CASAPAGKTAYEQYF. The full variable domain, its missing parts supplied by reference TRBV28 and TRBJ2-7, is DVKVTQSSRYLVKRTGEKVFLECVQDMDHENMFWYRQDPGLGLRLIYFSYDVKMKEKGDIPEGYSVSREKKERFSLILESASTNQTSMYLCASAPAGKTAYEQYFGPGTRLTVT.

This clonotype turned up a few times. The J gene is TRBJ1-5, the V gene TRBV29-1, with D perhaps TRBD1 (6 bases). CDR3 size: 13 residues. Germline CDR1 reads SQVTM; CDR2 reads ANQGSEA. Trimming left V 7 bases short and J 5 bases short, with 15 bases between. The CDR3 sequence is CSAGGGADQPQHF. The CDR3 DNA reads as TGCAGCGCTGGAGGGGGAGCGGATCAGCCCCAGCATTTT.

The rearrangement links TRBV7-9 to TRBJ2-5, with unresolved D. This CDR3 has 12 amino acids. Germline V lookup: CDR1 SEHNR, CDR2 FQNEAQ (reference sequence). Trimming removed 2 bases at V and 12 bases at J, with 13 bases between. The CDR3 DNA reads as TGTGCCAGCAGCTTAAGCCTGGTTGAGGAGTACTTC. The encoded protein is CASSLSLVEEYF.

This clonotype has just a few counts. The chain links TRBV10-3 to TRBJ2-7; 11 bases line up with TRBD2. Losses at the gene ends were 3 bases for V and 1 base for J; bases not matched to a gene: 8. Germline CDR1 and CDR2: ENHRY and SYGVKD. This CDR3 region has 17 residues. The CDR3: CAISDRRLAGSSYEQYF. In nucleotides, the CDR3 is TGTGCCATCAGTGACCGTCGACTAGCGGGATCGTCCTACGAGCAGTACTTC.

This clonotype was counted many times. The chain has TRBV28 and TRBJ1-2, with 10 nucleotides matching TRBD1. CDR1 MDHEN and CDR2 SYDVKM come from the germline V gene. Trimming at V came to 2 bases and at J to 6 bases, leaving 6 bases not matched to a gene. The CDR3 consists of 15 residues. CDR3 residues: CASSLVVTGGNGYTF. The CDR3 bases are TGTGCCAGCAGTTTAGTAGTGACAGGGGGCAATGGCTACACCTTC.

A word on this clonotype: One end of the junction fails to match germline, which may point to a read error. This chain joins TRBV2 and TRBJ2-6, with D tentatively TRBD1 (5 bases). Germline V gene sequence: CDR1 SNHLY, CDR2 FYNNEI. This CDR3 has 12 residues. The CDR3 loop reads CASEVGANVRTF. The CDR3 DNA reads as TGTGCCAGCGAAGTTGGGGCCAACGTCCGGACTTTC.

This clonotype is a singleton in its sample. This could be a read error, since a much larger clone is one nucleotide away. V gene TRBV6-1 combines with J gene TRBJ2-5; 7 positions agree with TRBD2. The CDR3 consists of 14 residues. From germline, CDR1 is MNHNS and CDR2 SASEGT. Here the CDR3 DNA reads TGTGCCAGCAGTCGGACTAGAGTGGAAGAGATCCAGTACTTC. Translating it yields CASSRTRVEEIQYF.

This clonotype was detected only a few times. The chain recombines TRBV28 with TRBJ2-3; 7 bases map to TRBD1. The CDR3 totals 17 residues. V gave up 6 bases and J gave up 2 bases; unmatched junction bases: 14. CDR1 and CDR2 (germline): MDHEN, SYDVKM. CDR3: CASRRHPGQAYTDTQYF. DNA for the CDR3: TGTGCCAGCAGGAGACATCCAGGACAGGCTTACACAGATACGCAGTATTTT. Full variable domain (missing parts from reference TRBV28 and TRBJ2-3): DVKVTQSSRYLVKRTGEKVFLECVQDMDHENMFWYRQDPGLGLRLIYFSYDVKMKEKGDIPEGYSVSREKKERFSLILESASTNQTSMYLCASRRHPGQAYTDTQYFGPGTRLTVL.

This clonotype has a count of ten or more. The chain uses TRBV29-1 and TRBJ1-1, with 8 bases fitting TRBD1. Germline V gives CDR1 SQVTM, CDR2 ANQGSEA. This CDR3 has 12 amino acids. V trimming: 7 bases; J trimming: 4 bases; junction bases outside the gene matches: 5. The CDR3 DNA follows: TGCAGCGGGGGGACAGGTGGCACTGAAGCTTTCTTT. Its protein product is CSGGTGGTEAFF.

The sample holds a few counts of this clonotype. V usage is TRBV7-9 and J usage is TRBJ2-2; D is ambiguous. V was clipped by 4 bases and J by 5 bases, with 8 bases between them. CDR1 is SEHNR and CDR2 is FQNEAQ in the germline V gene (reference sequence). This CDR3 contains 13 residues. The CDR3, as DNA: TGTGCCAGCAGCTCATGGGGAACCGGGGAGCTGTTTTTT. Translating gives CASSSWGTGELFF.

V is TRBV6-1 and J is TRBJ2-2, with D perhaps TRBD2 (5 bases). Trimming removed 5 bases at V and 5 bases at J, with 18 bases between. The CDR3 is 16 residues long. Germline assignment: CDR1 MNHNS and CDR2 SASEGT. DNA for the CDR3: TGTGCCAGCAGTCGGGAAACCCTAAAGATTACCGGGGAGCTGTTTTTT. Translation: CASSRETLKITGELFF.

The chain carries TRBV11-2 and TRBJ2-2, with TRBD1 identical over 12 bases. Germline trimming cut 7 bases from V and 5 bases from J; bases unmatched to any gene: 11. CDR1 and CDR2 from the germline V gene are SGHAT and FQNNGV. The CDR3 is 17 amino acids. The chain's CDR3 is CASTHIVGQGATGELFF. CDR3 DNA: TGTGCCAGCACCCATATAGTGGGACAGGGGGCAACCGGGGAGCTGTTTTTT.

This clonotype was recorded at least ten times. This rearrangement joins TRBV30 to TRBJ2-7; D is possibly TRBD1 (5 bases). The CDR3 runs 11 residues. Trimming took 1 base from V and 5 from J, leaving 6 bases between them. The germline V gene encodes CDR1 GTSNPN and CDR2 SVGIG (reference sequence). CDR3 DNA: TGTGCCTGGAGTGGACAGAACGAGCAGTACTTC. Amino acid sequence: CAWSGQNEQYF. The whole variable domain, remainder taken from reference TRBV30 and TRBJ2-7, is SQTIHQWPATLVQPVGSPLSLECTVEGTSNPNLYWYRQAAGRGLQLLFYSVGIGQISSEVPQNLSASRPQDRQFILSSKKLLLSDSGFYLCAWSGQNEQYFGPGTRLTVT.

This clonotype has a count of ten or more. The chain links TRBV12-3 or TRBV12-4 to TRBJ2-5; D gene uncertain. With 1 base removed from V and 10 bases from J, the gap between germline ends came to 13 bases. The CDR3 contains 13 residues. The CDR3 DNA sequence: TGTGCCAGCAGTTTAGGGCACGGGCGATTCCAGTACTTC. Translation gives CASSLGHGRFQYF.

This clonotype showed up many times. The CDR3 is CASSEEWGRPQEAFF. The CDR3 DNA reads as TGTGCCAGCAGTGAAGAGTGGGGAAGACCGCAAGAAGCTTTCTTT. The rearrangement links TRBV2 to TRBJ1-1; D unresolved. Germline loops: CDR1 SNHLY, CDR2 FYNNEI. This CDR3 is 15 amino acids long. V was clipped by 1 base and J by 8 bases, with 17 bases between them.

The V and J genes are TRBV2 and TRBJ2-6; D is undetermined. The CDR3 is made up of 13 amino acids. V lost 8 bases to trimming and J lost 1 base, with 6 bases between them. Germline assignment: CDR1 SNHLY and CDR2 FYNNEI. The CDR3 nucleotides are TGTGCCAGCTTGCGTTCTGGGGCCAACGTCCTGACTTTC. Its translation is CASLRSGANVLTF.

The rearrangement uses TRBV19 and TRBJ1-5; D remains unclear. The CDR3 is 15 residues long. V was shortened by 3 bases and J by 2 bases, with 11 bases between the two germline ends. Germline CDR1 LNHDA, CDR2 SQIVND (reference sequence). The CDR3 spells CASSIWENGNQPQHF. CDR3 DNA sequence: TGTGCCAGTAGTATTTGGGAAAATGGCAATCAGCCCCAGCATTTT.

This clonotype was counted a few times. The gene calls are TRBV20-1 and TRBJ1-3, with D tentatively TRBD1 (5 bases). CDR1 is DFQATT, CDR2 SNEGSKA, per germline (reference sequence). The CDR3 consists of 16 residues. The ends were cut back, 3 bases at V and 2 bases at J, with 17 bases in the middle. The CDR3 region is CSASPFPEGAGNTIYF. CDR3 nucleotides: TGCAGTGCTAGCCCCTTCCCGGAAGGGGCTGGAAACACCATATATTTT.

This clonotype was found many times. The chain has TRBV10-3 and TRBJ2-5; 10 bases agree with TRBD2. The germline V gene has CDR1 ENHRY and CDR2 SYGVKD. The CDR3 runs 17 residues. The V and J ends lost 3 bases and 4 bases, in that order; junction bases with no gene match: 11. The CDR3 DNA follows: TGTGCCATCAGTGAAGGGCTAGCGGGAGAATTTGGAGAGACCCAGTACTTC. This gives the protein CAISEGLAGEFGETQYF.